This T cell receptor beta chain is from a study of blood T cell repertoires in COVID-19 (dated by TCRdb to 2019 to 2021). Context from the whole study: Collaborator samples came from the United States, Italy and Spain and covered acute and convalescent phases of COVID-19. The dataset comprised deeply sampled blood TCRbeta repertoires from subjects exposed to, actively infected with, or recovered from COVID-19. The sample metadata nearly always contained a de-identified subject ID, COVID-19 status, age in years and sex. Where HLA class I and class II types were available, the types were taken from metadata supplied by the sample provider, not from assay-based typing. The material from the prospective study consisted of cDNA or gDNA derived from T cells, B-cell-depleted T cells, or PBMCs. The repertoires were released in a freely available public database intended as a resource for research on the immune response to SARS-CoV-2. The samples were drawn from two sources: the first 160 participants of the ongoing ImmuneRACE study, and approximately 1,300 subjects contributed by 6 global collaborators.

TCRbeta CDR3 regions were amplified from genomic DNA using the immunoSEQ Assay, a bias-controlled multiplex PCR. The authors processed their data as follows. Within the assay, amplification of reference gene primers was used to estimate how many nucleated cells each sample contained. To quantify the absolute abundance of each unique TCRbeta CDR3 rearrangement, sequence reads were collapsed and filtered. For each sample, productive Simpson clonality was calculated as the square root of Simpson's diversity index over productive rearrangements. This immuneACCESS table, as held by TCRdb, lists in-frame sequences with V and J called but not all clones. Of the missing ones, under half trace to an unresolved V gene in checked studies; the others have no known cause. From that table come the V and J calls and clone size; the DNA was used to work out D and trimming. Here the sample has tens of thousands of clones; more than 65% occur a single time. The top ten constitute approximately 7.7% of the sample.

The CDR3 spans 15 residues, from the cysteine through the phenylalanine. Solely the CDR3 DNA is kept, with 45 bases framed from the first base. CDR1 and CDR2 (SGHNT, YYREEE) derive from the germline V gene (reference sequence). V lost 4 bases and J lost 5 bases, and the count of bases not matched to a germline gene is 5. A remark on this clone: Its antigen remains unidentified. No much larger clone exists at a distance of one base, and base qualities are not known.

Each collaborating institution followed its own protocols to collect whole blood in K2EDTA tubes. For TCRbeta analysis, collaborators shipped samples as frozen whole blood, isolated PBMCs, or DNA extracted from either of those sample types. Here is what the overall study found, with its caveats: The quantity of clinical and demographic metadata differed by source and by participant and was supplied without curation.

The rearranged segments are TRBV5-4 and TRBJ2-5; TRBD2 agrees with 13 junctional bases. The sequencing input was peripheral blood. This clonotype was sampled from a human donor in a cohort sampled during active COVID-19. CDR3 region: CASSPLAGGPETQYF. The DNA sequence is as follows: TGTGCCAGCAGCCCACTAGCGGGAGGGCCGGAGACCCAGTACTTC.